This is a list of T cell receptor beta chains from one sample in a study of T cell changes during pregnancy in multiple sclerosis. The repertoire was sequenced with immunoSEQ multiplex PCR; TCRdb's copy has only in-frame clones and lacks some. The data contain some 97,000 clones, more than 80% of them singletons. This material consisted of peripheral blood, taken in the second trimester of pregnancy. These receptors originate from a female donor with multiple sclerosis, enrolled in a pregnancy study. CDR3s include the opening cysteine and the closing phenylalanine or tryptophan. A D gene is named only where the DNA matches it firmly. A row's size may be missing; if present it is once, few, many or a size class.

v_gene: TRBV30; abundance: -; d_gene: TRBD2; j_gene: TRBJ2-5; len: 13; CDR3aa: CAWSSSGRETQYF; CDR3nt: TGTGCCTGGAGTTCTAGCGGTAGAGAGACCCAGTACTTC
v_gene: TRBV16; abundance: -; d_gene: -; j_gene: TRBJ2-3; len: 17; CDR3aa: CASSQSRGRSGTDTQYF; CDR3nt: TGTGCCAGCAGCCAATCTCGGGGTAGGAGTGGCACAGATACGCAGTATTTT
v_gene: TRBV28; abundance: once; d_gene: TRBD1; j_gene: TRBJ2-5; len: 15; CDR3aa: CASSLSGQGLETQYF; CDR3nt: TGTGCCAGCAGTTTATCGGGACAGGGGTTAGAGACCCAGTACTTC
v_gene: TRBV2; abundance: few; d_gene: -; j_gene: TRBJ1-1; len: 11; CDR3aa: CASGRPTEAFF; CDR3nt: TGTGCCAGCGGGAGACCCACTGAAGCTTTCTTT
v_gene: TRBV6-5; abundance: -; d_gene: -; j_gene: TRBJ2-5; len: 12; CDR3aa: CASSYSRETQYF; CDR3nt: TGTGCCAGCAGTTACTCTAGAGAGACCCAGTACTTC
v_gene: TRBV6-1; abundance: -; d_gene: TRBD1; j_gene: TRBJ2-1; len: 14; CDR3aa: CASMGQVSYNEQFF; CDR3nt: TGTGCCAGCATGGGACAGGTCTCCTACAATGAGCAGTTCTTC
v_gene: TRBV19; abundance: -; d_gene: -; j_gene: TRBJ1-3; len: 16; CDR3aa: CASTARTHHSGNTIYF; CDR3nt: TGTGCCAGTACTGCCCGGACACACCACTCTGGAAACACCATATATTTT
v_gene: TRBV5-4; abundance: -; d_gene: -; j_gene: TRBJ2-7; len: 16; CDR3aa: CASSLAAGQPFYEQYF; CDR3nt: TGTGCCAGCAGCTTGGCTGCGGGACAGCCATTCTACGAGCAGTACTTC
v_gene: TRBV18; abundance: -; d_gene: -; j_gene: TRBJ2-5; len: 14; CDR3aa: CASSPDRSQETQYF; CDR3nt: TGTGCCAGCTCACCAGACAGGAGCCAAGAGACCCAGTACTTC
v_gene: TRBV11-2; abundance: -; d_gene: -; j_gene: TRBJ2-2; len: 17; CDR3aa: CASSLIPSGANTGELFF; CDR3nt: TGTGCCAGCAGCTTAATTCCGTCGGGAGCGAACACCGGGGAGCTGTTTTTT
v_gene: TRBV11-3; abundance: once; d_gene: TRBD2; j_gene: TRBJ2-2; len: 14; CDR3aa: CASSPGRGTGELFF; CDR3nt: TGTGCCAGCAGCCCCGGGAGGGGCACCGGGGAGCTGTTTTTT
v_gene: TRBV28; abundance: -; d_gene: TRBD1; j_gene: TRBJ1-1; len: 16; CDR3aa: CASSALQGAVGTEAFF; CDR3nt: TGTGCCAGCAGTGCCTTACAGGGGGCTGTGGGGACTGAAGCTTTCTTT
v_gene: TRBV7-2; abundance: once; d_gene: TRBD2; j_gene: TRBJ2-1; len: 14; CDR3aa: CASRTSGGNNEQFF; CDR3nt: TGTGCCAGCCGGACTAGCGGGGGAAACAATGAGCAGTTCTTC
v_gene: TRBV2; abundance: -; d_gene: -; j_gene: TRBJ2-2; len: 15; CDR3aa: CASGPRGGTAGELFF; CDR3nt: TGTGCCAGCGGACCGAGGGGGGGGACGGCCGGGGAGCTGTTTTTT
v_gene: TRBV5-1; abundance: -; d_gene: -; j_gene: TRBJ2-1; len: 18; CDR3aa: CASSFTAVVGAIYNEQFF; CDR3nt: TGCGCCAGCAGCTTTACGGCTGTGGTGGGGGCGATTTACAATGAGCAGTTCTTC
v_gene: TRBV25-1; abundance: -; d_gene: TRBD1; j_gene: TRBJ1-6; len: 15; CDR3aa: CASSEGTAGNSPLHF; CDR3nt: TGTGCCAGCAGTGAAGGGACAGCCGGCAATTCACCCCTCCACTTT
v_gene: TRBV2; abundance: -; d_gene: TRBD2; j_gene: TRBJ2-1; len: 13; CDR3aa: CASSVKRGNEQFF; CDR3nt: TGTGCCAGCAGTGTCAAGCGGGGCAATGAGCAGTTCTTC
v_gene: TRBV28; abundance: -; d_gene: TRBD1; j_gene: TRBJ2-3; len: 15; CDR3aa: CASRRRGLETDTQYF; CDR3nt: TGTGCCAGCAGGCGAAGGGGGCTCGAAACAGATACGCAGTATTTT
v_gene: TRBV28; abundance: -; d_gene: TRBD2; j_gene: TRBJ2-4; len: 15; CDR3aa: CASSLGGTNGNIQYF; CDR3nt: TGTGCCAGCAGCCTCGGGGGGACGAATGGGAACATTCAGTACTTC
v_gene: TRBV19; abundance: -; d_gene: TRBD2; j_gene: TRBJ2-1; len: 13; CDR3aa: CASRERGGNEQFF; CDR3nt: TGTGCCAGTAGGGAGCGGGGGGGCAATGAGCAGTTCTTC
v_gene: TRBV7-9; abundance: -; d_gene: -; j_gene: TRBJ1-1; len: 16; CDR3aa: CASSPLSQVMNTEAFF; CDR3nt: TGTGCCAGCAGCCCCCTTTCCCAGGTAATGAACACTGAAGCTTTCTTT
v_gene: TRBV19; abundance: -; d_gene: TRBD2; j_gene: TRBJ2-1; len: 16; CDR3aa: CASSIGPSGGYNEQFF; CDR3nt: TGTGCCAGTAGTATAGGCCCTAGCGGGGGTTACAATGAGCAGTTCTTC
v_gene: TRBV27; abundance: -; d_gene: TRBD1; j_gene: TRBJ1-2; len: 19; CDR3aa: CASSLIGTGGFPANYGYTF; CDR3nt: TGTGCCAGCAGTTTAATAGGGACAGGGGGCTTCCCAGCTAACTATGGCTACACCTTC
v_gene: TRBV19; abundance: -; d_gene: -; j_gene: TRBJ1-1; len: 14; CDR3aa: CASSIGGYGTEAFF; CDR3nt: TGTGCCAGTAGTATTGGAGGGTATGGCACTGAAGCTTTCTTT
v_gene: TRBV6-5; abundance: -; d_gene: -; j_gene: TRBJ2-7; len: 13; CDR3aa: CASSAPGSYEQYF; CDR3nt: TGTGCCAGCAGTGCCCCCGGTTCCTACGAGCAGTACTTC
v_gene: TRBV7-5; abundance: once; d_gene: -; j_gene: TRBJ2-5; len: 16; CDR3aa: CVRSLELAGVQETQYF; CDR3nt: TGTGTCAGAAGCTTAGAACTAGCGGGTGTTCAAGAGACCCAGTACTTC
v_gene: TRBV5-6; abundance: -; d_gene: -; j_gene: TRBJ1-1; len: 12; CDR3aa: CASSLLGSQAFF; CDR3nt: TGTGCCAGCAGCTTGTTGGGGAGTCAAGCTTTCTTT
v_gene: TRBV27; abundance: -; d_gene: -; j_gene: TRBJ1-1; len: 13; CDR3aa: CASSRRVGTEAFF; CDR3nt: TGTGCCAGCAGTCGCAGGGTGGGCACTGAAGCTTTCTTT
v_gene: TRBV19; abundance: -; d_gene: TRBD1; j_gene: TRBJ2-7; len: 16; CDR3aa: CASSIHLGQGTYEQYF; CDR3nt: TGTGCCAGTAGTATCCATCTCGGACAGGGGACCTACGAGCAGTACTTC
v_gene: TRBV25-1; abundance: -; d_gene: -; j_gene: TRBJ2-5; len: 13; CDR3aa: CASSEPGSETQYF; CDR3nt: TGTGCCAGCAGTGAGCCAGGAAGCGAGACCCAGTACTTC
v_gene: TRBV7-9; abundance: -; d_gene: -; j_gene: TRBJ1-3; len: 17; CDR3aa: CASSSDGRPSVGNTIYF; CDR3nt: TGTGCCAGCAGCTCGGATGGGAGGCCATCGGTGGGAAACACCATATATTTT
v_gene: TRBV6-1; abundance: -; d_gene: TRBD2; j_gene: TRBJ2-7; len: 18; CDR3aa: CASSEALLIAGTVYEQYF; CDR3nt: TGTGCCAGCAGTGAAGCGCTTCTAATAGCGGGAACAGTGTACGAGCAGTACTTC
v_gene: TRBV19; abundance: -; d_gene: -; j_gene: TRBJ2-7; len: 15; CDR3aa: CASSAIPGESYEQYF; CDR3nt: TGTGCCAGTAGTGCAATACCGGGGGAGTCCTACGAGCAGTACTTC
v_gene: TRBV7-2; abundance: -; d_gene: -; j_gene: TRBJ2-5; len: 15; CDR3aa: CASSLGRRGKETQYF; CDR3nt: TGTGCCAGCAGCTTAGGGCGGCGGGGAAAAGAGACCCAGTACTTC
v_gene: TRBV18; abundance: -; d_gene: TRBD1; j_gene: TRBJ1-3; len: 18; CDR3aa: CASSPTLPGTGIGNTIYF; CDR3nt: TGTGCCAGCTCCCCGACTCTTCCTGGGACAGGGATCGGAAACACCATATATTTT
v_gene: TRBV7-2; abundance: -; d_gene: TRBD2; j_gene: TRBJ2-5; len: 18; CDR3aa: CASSLLVLAASTKETQYF; CDR3nt: TGTGCCAGCAGCTTACTAGTTCTAGCGGCTTCAACCAAAGAGACCCAGTACTTC
v_gene: TRBV4-1; abundance: -; d_gene: TRBD2; j_gene: TRBJ2-3; len: 17; CDR3aa: CASRLRLAGSSTDTQYF; CDR3nt: TGCGCCAGCAGGCTTCGACTAGCGGGGTCTAGCACAGATACGCAGTATTTT
v_gene: TRBV20-1; abundance: -; d_gene: -; j_gene: TRBJ2-1; len: 11; CDR3aa: CSARLDNEQFF; CDR3nt: TGCAGTGCTAGGCTAGACAATGAGCAGTTCTTC
v_gene: TRBV5-8; abundance: -; d_gene: -; j_gene: TRBJ1-5; len: 15; CDR3aa: CASSFQPGSNQPQHF; CDR3nt: TGTGCCAGCAGCTTTCAACCAGGGTCAAATCAGCCCCAGCATTTT
v_gene: TRBV6-5; abundance: -; d_gene: TRBD1; j_gene: TRBJ2-7; len: 15; CDR3aa: CASSYGTGGPSEQYF; CDR3nt: TGTGCCAGCAGTTACGGGACAGGGGGTCCTTCGGAGCAGTACTTC
v_gene: TRBV5-1; abundance: -; d_gene: -; j_gene: TRBJ1-1; len: 15; CDR3aa: CASSQGLGAAYEAFF; CDR3nt: TGCGCCAGCAGCCAGGGTCTAGGGGCGGCCTATGAAGCTTTCTTT
v_gene: TRBV29-1; abundance: -; d_gene: -; j_gene: TRBJ1-4; len: 13; CDR3aa: CSVTGTRNEKLFF; CDR3nt: TGCAGCGTGACCGGGACAAGAAATGAAAAACTGTTTTTT
v_gene: TRBV7-6; abundance: -; d_gene: TRBD1; j_gene: TRBJ2-7; len: 14; CDR3aa: CASSLEGAVYEQYF; CDR3nt: TGTGCCAGCAGCCTCGAGGGGGCGGTCTACGAGCAGTACTTC
v_gene: TRBV13; abundance: -; d_gene: TRBD1; j_gene: TRBJ2-7; len: 16; CDR3aa: CASSRAAGGSFYEQYF; CDR3nt: TGTGCCAGCAGCCGTGCGGCAGGGGGAAGTTTTTACGAGCAGTACTTC
v_gene: TRBV28; abundance: -; d_gene: -; j_gene: TRBJ1-2; len: 14; CDR3aa: CASSPPRRDYGYTF; CDR3nt: TGTGCCAGCAGTCCCCCTCGGCGGGACTATGGCTACACCTTC
v_gene: TRBV2; abundance: once; d_gene: -; j_gene: TRBJ1-1; len: 14; CDR3aa: CASTGFLGNTEAFF; CDR3nt: TGTGCCAGCACAGGGTTCCTGGGGAACACTGAAGCTTTCTTT
v_gene: TRBV19; abundance: -; d_gene: -; j_gene: TRBJ2-2; len: 13; CDR3aa: CASSPSLTGELFF; CDR3nt: TGTGCCAGTAGCCCCTCCCTGACCGGGGAGCTGTTTTTT
v_gene: TRBV7-9; abundance: -; d_gene: -; j_gene: TRBJ1-1; len: 13; CDR3aa: CASSLAQASEAFF; CDR3nt: TGTGCCAGCAGCTTAGCACAGGCAAGTGAAGCTTTCTTT
v_gene: TRBV7-9; abundance: -; d_gene: TRBD2; j_gene: TRBJ2-7; len: 15; CDR3aa: CASSRNQGLAYEQYF; CDR3nt: TGTGCCAGCAGCCGAAATCAGGGACTAGCCTACGAGCAGTACTTC
v_gene: TRBV6-5; abundance: -; d_gene: -; j_gene: TRBJ1-1; len: 15; CDR3aa: CASERGGVMGTEAFF; CDR3nt: TGTGCCAGCGAAAGGGGGGGAGTAATGGGGACTGAAGCTTTCTTT
v_gene: TRBV19; abundance: -; d_gene: TRBD1; j_gene: TRBJ2-7; len: 14; CDR3aa: CASSRTGPSYEQYF; CDR3nt: TGTGCCAGTAGTAGGACAGGGCCCTCCTACGAGCAGTACTTC
v_gene: TRBV19; abundance: -; d_gene: TRBD1; j_gene: TRBJ1-4; len: 14; CDR3aa: CASSLGTANEKLFF; CDR3nt: TGTGCCAGTAGCCTAGGGACAGCTAATGAAAAACTGTTTTTT